This passage covers 19 T cell receptor beta chains from one sample sequenced in a study of T-cell reconstitution after alpha-beta-depleted transplantation in children (dated by TCRdb to the mid-2010s). Libraries were built with PCR. Sequencing relied on an Illumina HiSeq 2500. TCR libraries were prepared with molecular barcoding, using unique molecular identifiers to normalize TCRbeta repertoire quantification. TCRdb cleaned the public reads at Q25 with fastp, built clones with MiXCR and kept in-frame beta chains. All rows with the same CDR3 protein become a single entry with the most common DNA and genes. Present in this sample are 780,000 or so distinct CDR3 sequences, less than 20% of which were seen just once. Together, the top ten hold just under 5% of the sample. The treatment or condition tag for this specimen amounts to: allogeneic hematopoietic cell transplantation with graft depleted of TCRalphabeta T cells and CD19 B cells.

The sample was PBMCs, mostly from graft donor cells, taken 360 days after TCRalphabeta/CD19-depleted stem cell transplant. The origin of the receptors is a male patient between 5 and 17 years old who had a stem cell transplant for acute lymphoblastic leukemia, so the T cells may come from the graft donor.

This clonotype was recorded many times. The chain employs TRBV18 and TRBJ1-1; 8 bases are shared with TRBD1. The germline gives CDR1 KGHSH, CDR2 LQKENI. V shed 6 bases and J 2 bases; nucleotides not matched to a gene: 11. The CDR3 contains 16 residues. The CDR3 protein is CASSPSDRALNTEAFF. The CDR3 nucleotides read TGTGCCAGCTCTCCCTCGGACAGGGCATTAAACACTGAAGCTTTCTTT.

This clonotype was picked up a small number of times. CDR3 nucleotides: TGTGCCAGCTCACCTCTGGACGTAGAAGAGACCCAGTACTTC. Its translation: CASSPLDVEETQYF. The chain joins TRBV18 to TRBJ2-5; no definite D call. V was cut by 3 bases and J by 3 bases, with 11 bases left in between. Germline CDR1 KGHSH, CDR2 LQKENI. The CDR3 consists of 14 residues.

This clonotype was counted between two and nine times. The chain links TRBV10-3 to TRBJ2-5, with 12 positions matching TRBD2. V lost 4 bases and J lost 4; bases outside the gene matches: 10. Germline V lookup: CDR1 ENHRY, CDR2 SYGVKD. This CDR3 comprises 17 residues. CDR3 nucleotides: TGTGCCATCAGTGGTTTGACTAGCGGGAGCGGGGGAGAGACCCAGTACTTC. Encoded protein: CAISGLTSGSGGETQYF.

This chain links TRBV6-1 with TRBJ2-5, with D perhaps matching TRBD1 (7 bases). The CDR3 contains 14 residues. Trimming took 6 bases from V and 3 from J, leaving 14 bases between them. Germline CDR1 MNHNS, CDR2 SASEGT. CDR3 region: CASSPTGRKETQYF. CDR3 DNA: TGTGCCAGCAGCCCGACAGGGAGGAAAGAGACCCAGTACTTC.

CDR3 bases: TGTGCCAGCAGTGAAATTGGAAGGGGTTCCTACGAGCAGTACTTC. This sequence encodes CASSEIGRGSYEQYF. This chain links TRBV25-1 with TRBJ2-7; tentative D call: TRBD1 (5 bases). Germline CDR1 MGHDK, CDR2 SYGVNS. Trimming shortened V by 2 bases and J by 1 base, and 12 bases separated the two germline ends. This CDR3 has 15 amino acids.

V is TRBV12-3 or TRBV12-4 and J is TRBJ2-7; no definite D call. Trimming took 1 base from V and 2 from J, leaving 15 bases between them. CDR3 size: 16 residues. Here the CDR3 DNA reads TGTGCCAGCAGTTTAGTGTCACCCGCCAACGCCTACGAGCAGTACTTC. The encoded protein is CASSLVSPANAYEQYF.

The chain couples TRBV6-5 to TRBJ1-2; TRBD1 is a possible D gene (5 bases). V shed 2 bases and J shed 4 bases, with 8 bases lying between them. Germline V gene lookup returns CDR1 MNHEY and CDR2 SVGAGI. The CDR3 sequence is 13 residues long. In nucleotides, the CDR3 is TGTGCCAGCAGTTACCTCCAGGGCTATGGCTACACCTTC. Translation: CASSYLQGYGYTF.

This clonotype was observed many times. The chain carries TRBV6-1 and TRBJ1-2; 7 bases match TRBD1. Looked up from germline, CDR1 is MNHNS and CDR2 is SASEGT. Trimming at V came to 6 bases and at J to 5 bases, leaving 9 bases not matched to a gene. The CDR3 loop spans 14 amino acids. Written as DNA, the CDR3 is TGTGCCAGCAGCTCCAGGACAGGTTCTTATGGCTACACCTTC. Protein product: CASSSRTGSYGYTF.

This clonotype was detected only a few times. V usage is TRBV12-3 or TRBV12-4 and J usage is TRBJ2-5; no clear D. The CDR3 is made up of 15 amino acids. Trimming cost V 3 bases and J 4 bases, with 15 bases left between them. This chain's CDR3 is CASSFSTPWGETQYF. As DNA, the CDR3 is TGTGCCAGCAGTTTTTCGACCCCCTGGGGAGAGACCCAGTACTTC.

The rearrangement joins TRBV20-1 to TRBJ2-3, with D perhaps matching TRBD1 (5 bases). The CDR3 runs 14 residues. V lost 1 base and J 0 bases, leaving 8 bases between the germline ends. Germline V lookup: CDR1 DFQATT, CDR2 SNEGSKA (reference sequence). CDR3 residues: CSARGQHSTDTQYF. The CDR3 nucleotides are TGCAGTGCTAGAGGACAGCATAGCACAGATACGCAGTATTTT.

The V gene is TRBV24-1, the J gene TRBJ2-1, with 7 positions matching TRBD2. V shed 3 bases, J shed 8 bases, and the junction held 12 bases outside the gene matches. The CDR3 has 16 residues. Germline CDR1 and CDR2: KGHDR and SFDVKD. CDR3 protein: CATSDAGLFLVDEQFF. The CDR3 nucleotides read TGTGCCACCAGTGATGCGGGACTATTTTTGGTGGATGAGCAGTTCTTC.

This clonotype was seen a few times. The rearrangement joins TRBV6-4 to TRBJ1-1, with no clear D. Trimming removed 2 bases at V and 3 bases at J, with 7 bases between. CDR1 MRHNA and CDR2 SNTAGT come from the germline V gene. This CDR3 is built from 13 residues. The CDR3: CASSDRLDTEAFF. The CDR3, as DNA: TGTGCCAGCAGTGACCGGCTGGACACTGAAGCTTTCTTT.

This clonotype was seen many times. The chain is built from TRBV20-1 and TRBJ2-1, with D perhaps TRBD2 (5 bases). Germline V CDR1 and CDR2: DFQATT, SNEGSKA (reference sequence). This CDR3 region has 12 residues. With 3 bases removed from V and 8 bases from J, the gap between germline ends came to 11 bases. The CDR3 spells CSARVPRDEQFF. In nucleotides, the CDR3 is TGCAGTGCTAGGGTCCCGAGGGATGAGCAGTTCTTC.

In its sample, this clonotype was seen many times. The V and J genes are TRBV7-2 and TRBJ2-7; 7 nucleotides align to TRBD2. CDR3 length: 15 residues. Trimming took 1 base from V and 2 from J; bases not matched to a gene: 5. Germline lookup yields CDR1 SGHTA and CDR2 FQGNSA. The CDR3 nucleotides read TGTGCCAGCAGCTTAGGACTGGGAGGGACCTACGAGCAGTACTTC. It codes for CASSLGLGGTYEQYF.

The V call is TRBV5-1, the J call TRBJ2-7, with TRBD1 matching 7 bases. Trimming took 2 bases from V and 2 from J; bases not matched to a gene: 7. Germline CDR1 reads SGHRS; CDR2 reads YFSETQ. This CDR3 has 15 residues. This CDR3 reads CASSFGRGIPYEQYF. CDR3 DNA: TGCGCCAGCAGCTTCGGCAGGGGGATCCCCTACGAGCAGTACTTC. Looking up the rest from reference TRBV5-1 and TRBJ2-7 gives the full variable domain: KAGVTQTPRYLIKTRGQQVTLSCSPISGHRSVSWYQQTPGQGLQFLFEYFSETQRNKGNFPGRFSGRQFSNSRSEMNVSTLELGDSALYLCASSFGRGIPYEQYFGPGTRLTVT.

V usage is TRBV20-1 and J usage is TRBJ2-5, with a weak D call TRBD1 (5 bases). The CDR3 length is 13 residues. Germline V lookup: CDR1 DFQATT, CDR2 SNEGSKA (reference sequence). V lost 6 bases, J lost 5 bases, and 16 bases lay in between. CDR3 coding DNA: TGCAGTGCCTACGCGTCAGGGAAGGAGACCCAGTACTTC. Residues: CSAYASGKETQYF.

This clonotype was seen repeatedly, ten times or more. The gene calls are TRBV12-3 or TRBV12-4 and TRBJ2-3; 13 nucleotides align to TRBD2. The CDR3 extends over 14 amino acids. V dropped 4 bases and J dropped 7; count of bases not matched to a gene: 2. DNA for the CDR3: TGTGCCAGCAGTTGGGGACTAGCGGGATATACGCAGTATTTT. Its protein is CASSWGLAGYTQYF.

This chain joins TRBV13 and TRBJ2-1; 14 bases line up with TRBD2. Germline assignment: CDR1 PRHDT and CDR2 FYEKMQ (reference sequence). CDR3 size: 13 residues. The junction had 6 bases not matched to a gene; V was cut back by 5 bases and J by 15 bases. CDR3: CASSLRTSGRWFF. The CDR3 DNA reads as TGTGCCAGCAGCCTCCGGACTAGCGGGAGGTGGTTCTTC.

The chain is built from TRBV15 and TRBJ1-4; no clear D gene. Germline assignment: CDR1 LNHNV and CDR2 YYDKDF (reference sequence). CDR3 length: 17 amino acids. The ends were cut back, 0 bases at V and 5 bases at J, with 16 bases in the middle. CDR3 sequence: CATSRDGRVWPNEKLFF. The CDR3 region has the DNA TGTGCCACCAGCAGAGATGGGCGGGTATGGCCCAATGAAAAACTGTTTTTT.